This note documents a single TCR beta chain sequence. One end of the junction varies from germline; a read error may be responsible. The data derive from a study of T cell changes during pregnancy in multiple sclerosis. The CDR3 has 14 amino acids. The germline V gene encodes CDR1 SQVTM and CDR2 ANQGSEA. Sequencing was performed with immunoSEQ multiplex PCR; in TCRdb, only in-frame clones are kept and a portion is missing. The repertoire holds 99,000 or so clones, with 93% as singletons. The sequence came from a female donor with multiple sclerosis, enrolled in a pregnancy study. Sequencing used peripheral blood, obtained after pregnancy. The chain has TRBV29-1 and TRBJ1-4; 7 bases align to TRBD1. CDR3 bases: TGCAGCGCTGAAGGGACAGACACTAATGAAAAACTGTTTTTT. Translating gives CSAEGTDTNEKLFF.